The 25 T cell receptor beta chains below all came from one sample that was sequenced in a study of shared clonotypes between healthy human individuals. TCRdb's table, derived via immunoSEQ multiplex PCR, lists solely in-frame clones and lacks some. The data show roughly 2 million clones, 85% to 95% seen once. CD45RO-negative cells were positively selected for CCR7, leaving out terminally differentiated effector memory CD45RA+ cells. The specimen was naive CD8+ T cells sorted from blood. These receptors all stem from a man between 18 and 35 years old in good health.

In the case of this clone: The sample contains more than one DNA sequence encoding this CDR3. The chain employs TRBV19 and TRBJ2-7, with TRBD2 as a possible D gene (6 bases). V lost 5 bases, J lost 3 bases, and 11 bases lay in between. Germline V gives CDR1 LNHDA, CDR2 SQIVND (reference sequence). The CDR3 totals 13 residues. CDR3 region: CASSQTGVYEQYF. CDR3 coding DNA: TGTGCCAGTAGTCAGACGGGGGTCTACGAGCAGTACTTC.

The V and J genes are TRBV4-1 and TRBJ2-2; possibly TRBD1 for D (6 bases). The germline V gene encodes CDR1 MGHRA and CDR2 YSYEKL. The CDR3 loop spans 15 amino acids. The V and J ends lost 2 bases and 6 bases respectively, with 13 bases between them. CDR3 sequence reads: CASSQTGIYAGELFF. The CDR3, as DNA: TGCGCCAGCAGCCAAACAGGGATATACGCCGGGGAGCTGTTTTTT.

The V gene is TRBV5-1, the J gene TRBJ2-1; 7 bases are a match to TRBD2. This CDR3 is 15 amino acids long. The V segment lost 2 bases and the J segment 6 bases; nucleotides outside the gene matches: 8. Germline V gives CDR1 SGHRS, CDR2 YFSETQ. The CDR3 loop is CASSFRLPGGNEQFF. DNA for the CDR3: TGCGCCAGCAGCTTCCGACTGCCGGGAGGCAATGAGCAGTTCTTC.

The chain recombines TRBV7-9 with TRBJ1-1; possibly TRBD1 for D (5 bases). V was cut by 1 base and J by 4 bases, with 13 bases left in between. Germline V gene lookup returns CDR1 SEHNR and CDR2 FQNEAQ (reference sequence). CDR3 length: 15 amino acids. The CDR3 region has the DNA TGTGCCAGCAGCTTAGTAGAGGGGCCGAGCACTGAAGCTTTCTTT. Residues: CASSLVEGPSTEAFF.

The chain employs TRBV11-2 and TRBJ2-1; either TRBD1 or TRBD2 may supply D (6 bases each). Between the trimmed V and J ends, which lost 9 bases and 8 bases, there was a span of 17 bases. The CDR3 has 13 amino acids. CDR1 and CDR2 from the germline V gene are SGHAT and FQNNGV. The CDR3 nucleotides read TGTGCCAGTTCCAACGCCGGGGGCGATGAGCAGTTCTTC. This codes for CASSNAGGDEQFF.

Points on this clone: This same CDR3 is encoded by further DNA sequences in the sample. The rearrangement links TRBV28 to TRBJ2-7, with 8 nucleotides matching TRBD1. This CDR3 region has 14 residues. V gave up 6 bases and J gave up 0 bases; unmatched junction bases: 4. Germline CDR1 reads MDHEN; CDR2 reads SYDVKM. CDR3 nucleotide sequence: TGTGCCAGCAGCACGACAGGGGACTCCTACGAGCAGTACTTC. Translating gives CASSTTGDSYEQYF.

V and J are TRBV7-8 and TRBJ2-3; TRBD2 agrees at 13 bases. This CDR3 contains 19 residues. V lost 5 bases to trimming and J lost 2 bases; unmatched junction nucleotides: 13. Per germline, CDR1 SGHVS and CDR2 FQNEAQ. CDR3 in amino acids: CASSSGLAGAPRTTDTQYF. CDR3 DNA sequence: TGTGCCAGCAGCAGCGGACTAGCGGGAGCCCCCCGAACCACAGATACGCAGTATTTT.

The chain carries TRBV18 and TRBJ1-6, with D possibly matching TRBD1 (6 bases). CDR1 is KGHSH, CDR2 LQKENI, per germline. The CDR3 has 16 residues. Trimming cost V 3 bases and J 0 bases, with 9 bases left between them. CDR3 protein: CASSPLGASYNSPLHF. In nucleotides, the CDR3 is TGTGCCAGCTCACCCCTGGGGGCCTCCTATAATTCACCCCTCCACTTT.

The V call is TRBV6-5, the J call TRBJ1-2; 9 bases match TRBD1. The CDR3 runs to 16 residues. Germline CDR1 reads MNHEY; CDR2 reads SVGAGI. V dropped 2 bases and J dropped 8; count of bases not matched to a gene: 12. The CDR3 here is CASSYGGDREGYGYTF. CDR3 DNA sequence: TGTGCCAGCAGTTACGGGGGGGACAGGGAAGGGTACGGCTACACCTTC.

As to this clone: Other DNA sequences within the sample encode an identical CDR3. The V gene is TRBV19, the J gene TRBJ1-5, with a tentative D call TRBD1 (5 bases). The CDR3 runs to 15 residues. Trimming removed 3 bases at V and 0 bases at J, with 9 bases between. Germline V gives CDR1 LNHDA, CDR2 SQIVND (reference sequence). The CDR3 bases are TGTGCCAGTAGTATTGACAGCTATAGCAATCAGCCCCAGCATTTT. It encodes CASSIDSYSNQPQHF.

This chain joins TRBV30 and TRBJ2-7; 9 nucleotides match TRBD2. CDR1 GTSNPN and CDR2 SVGIG come from the germline V gene (reference sequence). This CDR3 contains 14 residues. The trim removed 0 bases at V and 5 bases at J, leaving 5 bases unmatched. CDR3 DNA: TGTGCCTGGAGTGTCGCGGGGGGGGAGGACGAGCAGTACTTC. Translation gives CAWSVAGGEDEQYF.

The table lists this clone with a count of one. CDR3 residues: CASSFFQGRDGYTF. CDR3 nucleotide sequence: TGTGCCAGCAGCTTCTTCCAGGGGCGGGATGGCTACACCTTC. The chain combines TRBV5-4 with TRBJ1-2, with a possible D match to TRBD1 (6 bases). The CDR3 is 14 residues long. Per the germline V gene, CDR1 is SGHNT and CDR2 is YYREEE (reference sequence). Between the trimmed V and J ends, which lost 2 bases and 6 bases, there was a span of 14 bases.

The J gene is TRBJ1-6, the V gene TRBV9; TRBD1 matches at 10 bases. The V gene's germline CDR1 is SGDLS and CDR2 YYNGEE. This CDR3 spans 15 amino acids. Unmatched junction bases numbered 5, after V lost 4 bases and J lost 7 bases. Here the CDR3 DNA reads TGTGCCAGCAGCACCTGGACAGGGGGGAATTCACCCCTCCACTTT. Protein product: CASSTWTGGNSPLHF. The full variable domain, with the rest looked up from reference TRBV9 and TRBJ1-6, is DSGVTQTPKHLITATGQRVTLRCSPRSGDLSVYWYQQSLDQGLQFLIQYYNGEERAKGNILERFSAQQFPDLHSELNLSSLELGDSALYFCASSTWTGGNSPLHFGNGTRLTVT.

This chain joins TRBV5-6 and TRBJ2-2; TRBD1 is a possible D gene (5 bases). In germline, CDR1 is SGHDT, CDR2 YYEEEE. V was shortened by 1 base and J by 0 bases, with 19 bases between the two germline ends. There are 19 residues in the CDR3. The CDR3 bases are TGTGCCAGCAGCTTGCTCGGCATTCTGGGGCTTACGAACACCGGGGAGCTGTTTTTT. Its translation: CASSLLGILGLTNTGELFF.

J is TRBJ2-3 and V is TRBV5-4, with 9 bases lining up with TRBD2. There are 13 residues in the CDR3. Germline V gene data show CDR1 as SGHNT and CDR2 as YYREEE (reference sequence). V shed 9 bases, J shed 2 bases, and the junction held 4 bases outside the gene matches. The CDR3 protein is CAIAGENTDTQYF. In DNA, the CDR3 is TGTGCCATAGCGGGAGAGAACACAGATACGCAGTATTTT.

This clone was detected once. This chain links TRBV6-1 with TRBJ2-7; 7 bases fit TRBD1. Germline-derived CDR1 and CDR2 are MNHNS and SASEGT. V lost 7 bases to trimming and J lost 6 bases; unmatched junction nucleotides: 12. The CDR3 runs 14 residues. CDR3 region: CASNYRDSRGEQYF. For the CDR3, the DNA is TGTGCCAGCAACTACCGGGACAGTAGAGGCGAGCAGTACTTC.

This chain links TRBV6-5 with TRBJ1-2, with D hard to call. Germline CDR1 is MNHEY and CDR2 is SVGAGI. The CDR3 consists of 15 residues. V shed 0 bases and J shed 7 bases, with 15 bases lying between them. The CDR3 region is CASSYSVQSPSGYTF. The CDR3 DNA reads TGTGCCAGCAGTTACTCGGTCCAGTCACCCTCTGGCTACACCTTC.

The chain recombines TRBV10-2 with TRBJ1-4; D is unclear. This CDR3 spans 16 amino acids. The V end lost 2 bases, the J end lost 0 bases, and 10 bases lay between the germline ends. Germline CDR1 is WSHSY and CDR2 is SAAADI. CDR3 amino acids: CASSEVEGATNEKLFF. CDR3 coding DNA: TGCGCCAGCAGTGAGGTAGAGGGCGCAACTAATGAAAAACTGTTTTTT.

The genes are TRBV7-9 and TRBJ2-7, with D possibly TRBD2 on 5 matching bases. CDR1 is SEHNR and CDR2 is FQNEAQ in the germline V gene (reference sequence). V was clipped by 5 bases and J by 6 bases, with 11 bases between them. The CDR3 contains 12 residues. Here the CDR3 reads CASSRPGFEQYF. CDR3 nucleotides: TGTGCCAGCAGCCGGCCGGGATTCGAGCAGTACTTC.

CDR3 bases: TGTGCCAGCAGCCGGCCAGGGGATCCCTACGAGCAGTACTTC. Its protein is CASSRPGDPYEQYF. V and J are TRBV21-1 and TRBJ2-7; the table's D call of TRBD1 was not tested on the DNA. TRBV21-1 is flagged as a pseudogene. The CDR3 totals 14 residues.

Comments on this clone: In the same sample, other DNA sequences code for this CDR3. The V call is TRBV7-9, the J call TRBJ2-3; D is uncertain. CDR1 and CDR2 from the germline V gene are SEHNR and FQNEAQ (reference sequence). The V and J ends lost 5 bases and 2 bases respectively, with 8 bases between them. This CDR3 comprises 13 residues. This CDR3 is CASSPTSTDTQYF. CDR3 in DNA: TGTGCCAGCAGCCCAACATCCACAGATACGCAGTATTTT.

This CDR3 is CASTPRSTGGLYEQYF. CDR3 nucleotide sequence: TGTGCCAGCACCCCAAGGAGTACAGGGGGCTTGTACGAGCAGTACTTC. J is TRBJ2-7 and V is TRBV5-5, with TRBD1 identical over 9 bases. This CDR3 has 16 residues. V shed 6 bases and J 4 bases; nucleotides not matched to a gene: 14. Germline values: CDR1 SGHKS, CDR2 YYEKEE (reference sequence).

The chain joins TRBV29-1 to TRBJ2-3, with D possibly matching TRBD2 (6 bases). Trimming shortened V by 0 bases and J by 8 bases, and 12 bases separated the two germline ends. CDR3 length: 13 amino acids. Germline V gene lookup returns CDR1 SQVTM and CDR2 ANQGSEA. The CDR3 region has the DNA TGCAGCGTTGAAGATGGTACCGGGGGTACGCAGTATTTT. Its protein is CSVEDGTGGTQYF.

This chain connects TRBV28 to TRBJ2-5; D is uncertain. Trimming took 5 bases from V and 1 from J, leaving 11 bases between them. CDR1 and CDR2 (germline): MDHEN, SYDVKM. The CDR3 is 14 residues long. CDR3 nucleotide sequence: TGTGCCAGCAGTGTGCTAGGGCTCCAAGAGACCCAGTACTTC. This codes for CASSVLGLQETQYF.

The chain recombines TRBV13 with TRBJ2-7, with D tentatively TRBD2 (6 bases). The germline gives CDR1 PRHDT, CDR2 FYEKMQ (reference sequence). V lost 1 base and J lost 3, with 10 bases in between. The CDR3 is made up of 14 amino acids. This CDR3 is CASSLVGGDYEQYF. The CDR3, as DNA: TGTGCCAGCAGCTTAGTTGGAGGGGACTACGAGCAGTACTTC.